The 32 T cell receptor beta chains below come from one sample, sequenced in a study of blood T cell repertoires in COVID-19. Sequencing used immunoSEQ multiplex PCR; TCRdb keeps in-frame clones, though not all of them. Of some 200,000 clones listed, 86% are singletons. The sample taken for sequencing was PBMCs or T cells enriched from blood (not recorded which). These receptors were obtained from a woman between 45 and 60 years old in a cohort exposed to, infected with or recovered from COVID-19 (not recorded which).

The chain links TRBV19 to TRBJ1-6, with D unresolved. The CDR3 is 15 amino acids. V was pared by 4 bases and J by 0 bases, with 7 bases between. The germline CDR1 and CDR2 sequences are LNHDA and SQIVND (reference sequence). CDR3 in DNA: TGTGCCAGTAGTAAACAGAGCTCCTATAATTCACCCCTCCACTTT. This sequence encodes CASSKQSSYNSPLHF.

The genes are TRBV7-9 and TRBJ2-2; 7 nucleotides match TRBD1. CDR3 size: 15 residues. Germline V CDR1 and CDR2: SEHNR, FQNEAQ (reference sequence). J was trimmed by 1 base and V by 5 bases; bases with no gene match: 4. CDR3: CASSPTGRNTGELFF. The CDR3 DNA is TGTGCCAGCAGCCCGACAGGGAGGAACACCGGGGAGCTGTTTTTT.

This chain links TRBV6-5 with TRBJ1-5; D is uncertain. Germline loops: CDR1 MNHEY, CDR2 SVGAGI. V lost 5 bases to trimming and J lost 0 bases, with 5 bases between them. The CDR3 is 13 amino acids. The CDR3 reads CASSPVSNQPQHF. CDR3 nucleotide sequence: TGTGCCAGCAGTCCAGTTAGCAATCAGCCCCAGCATTTT.

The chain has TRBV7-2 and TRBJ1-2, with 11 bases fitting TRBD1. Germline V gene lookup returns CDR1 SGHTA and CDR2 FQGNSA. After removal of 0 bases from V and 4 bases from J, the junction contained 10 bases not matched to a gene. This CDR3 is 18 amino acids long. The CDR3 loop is CASSLAGTGGVRGYGYTF. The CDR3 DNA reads TGTGCCAGCAGCTTAGCGGGGACAGGGGGGGTGCGAGGCTATGGCTACACCTTC.

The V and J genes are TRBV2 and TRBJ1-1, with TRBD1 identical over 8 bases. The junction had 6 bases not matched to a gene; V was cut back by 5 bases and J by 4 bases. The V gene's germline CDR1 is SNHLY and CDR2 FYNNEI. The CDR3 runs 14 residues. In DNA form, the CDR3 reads TGTGCCAGCAGTAGACAGGGGCAAGGCACTGAAGCTTTCTTT. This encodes CASSRQGQGTEAFF.

The CDR3 nucleotides are TGCGCCAGCAGCTGGACAGGGGGTCTCGACAATGAGCAGTTCTTC. Amino acids: CASSWTGGLDNEQFF. The gene calls are TRBV5-1 and TRBJ2-1; 10 positions agree with TRBD1. Germline lookup yields CDR1 SGHRS and CDR2 YFSETQ. This CDR3 is built from 15 residues. The V gene end was trimmed by 3 bases and the J gene end by 5 bases; junction bases not matched to a gene: 5.

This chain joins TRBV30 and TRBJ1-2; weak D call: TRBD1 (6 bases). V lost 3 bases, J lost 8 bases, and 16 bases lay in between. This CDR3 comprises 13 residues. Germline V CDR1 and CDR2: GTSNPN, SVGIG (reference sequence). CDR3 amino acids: CAWSPGDPFGYTF. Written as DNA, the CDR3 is TGTGCCTGGAGCCCAGGGGACCCTTTCGGCTACACCTTC.

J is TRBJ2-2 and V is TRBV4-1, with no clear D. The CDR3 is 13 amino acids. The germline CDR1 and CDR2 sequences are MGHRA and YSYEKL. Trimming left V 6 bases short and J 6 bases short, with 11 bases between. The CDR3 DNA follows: TGCGCCAGCAGTCCCGGAGTTCCCGGGGAGCTGTTTTTT. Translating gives CASSPGVPGELFF.

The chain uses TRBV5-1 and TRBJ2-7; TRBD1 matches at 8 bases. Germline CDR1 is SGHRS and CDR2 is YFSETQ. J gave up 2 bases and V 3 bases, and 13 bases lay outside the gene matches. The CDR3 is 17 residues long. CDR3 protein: CASSWAPIGQGPYEQYF. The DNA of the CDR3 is TGCGCCAGCAGCTGGGCCCCAATCGGACAGGGACCCTACGAGCAGTACTTC.

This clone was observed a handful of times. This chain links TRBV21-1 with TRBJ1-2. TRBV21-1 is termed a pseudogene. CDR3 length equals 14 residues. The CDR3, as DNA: TGTGCCAGCAGCAAAGAAGAGGGTAGCCCGGGCTACACCTTC. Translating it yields CASSKEEGSPGYTF.

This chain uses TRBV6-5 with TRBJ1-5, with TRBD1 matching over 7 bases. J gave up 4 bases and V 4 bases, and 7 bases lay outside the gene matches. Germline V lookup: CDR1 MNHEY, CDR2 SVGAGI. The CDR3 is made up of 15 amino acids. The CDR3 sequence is CASSSQGIGNQPQHF. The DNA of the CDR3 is TGTGCCAGCAGTTCACAGGGGATTGGGAATCAGCCCCAGCATTTT.

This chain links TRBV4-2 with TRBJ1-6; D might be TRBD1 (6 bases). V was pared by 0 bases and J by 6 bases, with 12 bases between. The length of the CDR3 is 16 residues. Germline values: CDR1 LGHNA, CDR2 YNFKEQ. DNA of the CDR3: TGTGCCAGCAGCCAAGATACCGACAGGAGTAATTCACCCCTCCACTTT. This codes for CASSQDTDRSNSPLHF.

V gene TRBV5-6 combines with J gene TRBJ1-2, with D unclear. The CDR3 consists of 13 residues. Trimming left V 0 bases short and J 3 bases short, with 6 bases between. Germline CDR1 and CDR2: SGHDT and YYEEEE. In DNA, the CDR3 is TGTGCCAGCAGCTTGGGCGGGTACTATGGCTACACCTTC. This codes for CASSLGGYYGYTF.

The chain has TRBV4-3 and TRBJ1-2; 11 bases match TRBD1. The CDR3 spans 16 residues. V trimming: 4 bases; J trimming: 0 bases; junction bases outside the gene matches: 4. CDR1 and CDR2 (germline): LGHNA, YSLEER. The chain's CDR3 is CASSLGTGGTNYGYTF. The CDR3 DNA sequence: TGCGCCAGCAGCCTGGGGACAGGGGGGACTAACTATGGCTACACCTTC.

CDR3 sequence: CASSYFSGGPFWTQYF. CDR3 DNA sequence: TGTGCCAGCAGCTATTTCAGCGGGGGCCCATTCTGGACCCAGTACTTC. This sequence joins TRBV5-4 and TRBJ2-5; 8 bases agree with TRBD2. From germline, CDR1 is SGHNT and CDR2 YYREEE (reference sequence). The junction had 14 bases not matched to a gene; V was cut back by 3 bases and J by 7 bases. The CDR3 is 16 residues long.

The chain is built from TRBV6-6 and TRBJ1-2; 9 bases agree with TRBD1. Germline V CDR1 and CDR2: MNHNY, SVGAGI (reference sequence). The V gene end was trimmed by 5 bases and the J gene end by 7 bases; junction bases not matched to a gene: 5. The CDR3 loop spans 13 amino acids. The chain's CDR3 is CASSRTGATGYTF. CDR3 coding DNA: TGTGCCAGCAGTCGGACAGGGGCCACTGGCTACACCTTC.

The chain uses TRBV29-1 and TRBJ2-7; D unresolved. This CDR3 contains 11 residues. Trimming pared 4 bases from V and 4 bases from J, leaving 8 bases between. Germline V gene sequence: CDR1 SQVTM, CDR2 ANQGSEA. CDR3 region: CSVVVAYEQYF. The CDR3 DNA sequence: TGCAGCGTTGTAGTCGCTTACGAGCAGTACTTC.

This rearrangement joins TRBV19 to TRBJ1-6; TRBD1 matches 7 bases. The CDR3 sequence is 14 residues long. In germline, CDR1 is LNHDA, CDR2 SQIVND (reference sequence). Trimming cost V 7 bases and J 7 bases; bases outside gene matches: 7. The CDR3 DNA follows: TGTGCCAGTAATCGGGGACAGAAGAATTCACCCCTCCACTTT. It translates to CASNRGQKNSPLHF.

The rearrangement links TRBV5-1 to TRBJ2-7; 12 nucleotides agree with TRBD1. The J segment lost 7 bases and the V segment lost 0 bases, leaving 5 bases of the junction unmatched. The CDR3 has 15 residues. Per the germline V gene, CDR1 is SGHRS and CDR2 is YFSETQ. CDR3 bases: TGCGCCAGCAGCTTGGCGGGACAGGGGGCAAATGAGCAGTACTTC. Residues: CASSLAGQGANEQYF.

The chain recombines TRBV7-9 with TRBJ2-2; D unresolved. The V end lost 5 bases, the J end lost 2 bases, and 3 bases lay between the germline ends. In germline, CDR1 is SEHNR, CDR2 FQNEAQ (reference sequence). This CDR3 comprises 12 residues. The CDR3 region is CASSLNTGELFF. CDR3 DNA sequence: TGTGCCAGCAGCCTTAACACCGGGGAGCTGTTTTTT. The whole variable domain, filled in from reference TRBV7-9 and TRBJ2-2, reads DTGVSQNPRHKITKRGQNVTFRCDPISEHNRLYWYRQTLGQGPEFLTYFQNEAQLEKSRLLSDRFSAERPKGSFSTLEIQRTEQGDSAMYLCASSLNTGELFFGEGSRLTVL.

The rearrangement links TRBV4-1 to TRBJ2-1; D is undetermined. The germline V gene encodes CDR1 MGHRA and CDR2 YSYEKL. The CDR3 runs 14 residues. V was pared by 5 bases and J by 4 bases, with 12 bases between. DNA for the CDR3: TGCGCCAGCAGCTTTCCTCAGGTATACAATGAGCAGTTCTTC. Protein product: CASSFPQVYNEQFF.

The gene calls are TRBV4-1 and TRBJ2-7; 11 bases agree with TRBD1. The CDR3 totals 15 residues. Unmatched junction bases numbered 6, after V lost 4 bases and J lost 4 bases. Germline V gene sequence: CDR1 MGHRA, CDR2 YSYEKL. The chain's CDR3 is CASSLGGTGGYEQYF. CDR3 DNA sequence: TGCGCCAGCAGCCTTGGAGGGACAGGGGGTTACGAGCAGTACTTC.

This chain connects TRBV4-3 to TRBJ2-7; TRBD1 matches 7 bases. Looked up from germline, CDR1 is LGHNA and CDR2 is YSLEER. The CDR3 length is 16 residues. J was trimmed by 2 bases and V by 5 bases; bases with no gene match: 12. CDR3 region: CASSDRPGGTTYEQYF. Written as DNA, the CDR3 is TGCGCCAGCAGCGACCGACCAGGGGGAACCACCTACGAGCAGTACTTC.

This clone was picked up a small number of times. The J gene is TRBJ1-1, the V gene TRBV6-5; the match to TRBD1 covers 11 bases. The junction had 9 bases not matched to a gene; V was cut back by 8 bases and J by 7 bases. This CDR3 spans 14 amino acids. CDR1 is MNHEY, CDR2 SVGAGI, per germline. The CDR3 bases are TGTGCCAGCGCCACCGGGACAGGGGGATTTGAAGCTTTCTTT. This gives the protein CASATGTGGFEAFF.

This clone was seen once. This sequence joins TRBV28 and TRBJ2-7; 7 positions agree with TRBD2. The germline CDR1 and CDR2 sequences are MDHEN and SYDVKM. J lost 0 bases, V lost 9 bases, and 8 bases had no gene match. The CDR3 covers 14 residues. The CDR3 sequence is CASARGDHSYEQYF. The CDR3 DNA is TGTGCCAGTGCACGGGGGGACCACTCCTACGAGCAGTACTTC.

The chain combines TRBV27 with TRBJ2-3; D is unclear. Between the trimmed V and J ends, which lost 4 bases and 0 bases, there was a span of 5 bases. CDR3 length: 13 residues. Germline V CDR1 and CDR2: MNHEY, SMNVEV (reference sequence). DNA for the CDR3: TGTGCCAGCAGTTCGACTAGCACAGATACGCAGTATTTT. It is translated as CASSSTSTDTQYF.

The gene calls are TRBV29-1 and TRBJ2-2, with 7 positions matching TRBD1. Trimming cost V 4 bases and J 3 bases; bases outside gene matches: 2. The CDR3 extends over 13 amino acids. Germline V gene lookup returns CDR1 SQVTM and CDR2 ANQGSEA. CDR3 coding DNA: TGCAGCGTTGGGACAGGAGACACCGGGGAGCTGTTTTTT. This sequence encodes CSVGTGDTGELFF.

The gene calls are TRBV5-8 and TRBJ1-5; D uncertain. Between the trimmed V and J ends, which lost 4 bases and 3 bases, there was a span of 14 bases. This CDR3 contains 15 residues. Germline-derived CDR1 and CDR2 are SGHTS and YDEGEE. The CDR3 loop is CASSRGDRDNQPQHF. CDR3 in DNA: TGTGCCAGCAGCCGAGGAGACCGAGACAATCAGCCCCAGCATTTT. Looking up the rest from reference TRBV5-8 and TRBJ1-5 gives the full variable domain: EAGVTQSPTHLIKTRGQQATLRCSPISGHTSVYWYQQALGLGLQFLLWYDEGEERNRGNFPPRFSGRQFPNYSSELNVNALELEDSALYLCASSRGDRDNQPQHFGDGTRLSIL.

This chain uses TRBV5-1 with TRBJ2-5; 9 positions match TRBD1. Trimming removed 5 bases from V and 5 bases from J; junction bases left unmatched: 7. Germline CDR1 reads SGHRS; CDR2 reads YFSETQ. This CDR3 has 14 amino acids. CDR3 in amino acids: CASRQQGARETQYF. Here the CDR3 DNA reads TGCGCCAGCAGGCAACAGGGGGCGAGGGAGACCCAGTACTTC.

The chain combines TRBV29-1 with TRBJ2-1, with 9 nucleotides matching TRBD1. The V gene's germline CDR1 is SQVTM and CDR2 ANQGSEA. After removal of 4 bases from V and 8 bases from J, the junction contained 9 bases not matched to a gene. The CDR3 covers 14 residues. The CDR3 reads CSVVRQGVIDEQFF. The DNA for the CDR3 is TGCAGCGTTGTTCGACAGGGGGTGATTGATGAGCAGTTCTTC.

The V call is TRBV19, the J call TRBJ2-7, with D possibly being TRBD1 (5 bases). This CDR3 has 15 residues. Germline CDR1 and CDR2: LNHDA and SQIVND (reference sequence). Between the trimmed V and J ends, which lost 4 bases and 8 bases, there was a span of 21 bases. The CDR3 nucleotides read TGTGCCAGTAGTACCGCGGACACCCGTAATTTCAAGCAGTACTTC. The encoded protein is CASSTADTRNFKQYF.

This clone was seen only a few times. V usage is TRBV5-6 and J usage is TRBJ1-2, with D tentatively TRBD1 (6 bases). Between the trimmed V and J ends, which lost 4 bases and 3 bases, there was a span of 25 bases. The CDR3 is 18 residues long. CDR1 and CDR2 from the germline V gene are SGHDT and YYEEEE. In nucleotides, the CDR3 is TGTGCCAGCAGCCCGACATCGCAATACAGGGAATGGGACTATGGCTACACCTTC. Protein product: CASSPTSQYREWDYGYTF.